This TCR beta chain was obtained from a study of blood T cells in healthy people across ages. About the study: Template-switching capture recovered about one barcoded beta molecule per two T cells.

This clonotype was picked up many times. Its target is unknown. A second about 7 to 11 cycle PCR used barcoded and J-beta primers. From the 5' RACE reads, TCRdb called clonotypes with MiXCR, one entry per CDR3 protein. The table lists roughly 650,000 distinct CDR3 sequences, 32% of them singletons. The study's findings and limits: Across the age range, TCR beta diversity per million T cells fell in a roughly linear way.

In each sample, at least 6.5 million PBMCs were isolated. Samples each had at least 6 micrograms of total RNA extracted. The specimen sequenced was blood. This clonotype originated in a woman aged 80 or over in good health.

The CDR3 DNA follows: TGCAGCGCTCCGGGGACCTCTCCAGATACGCAGTATTTT. Its protein product is CSAPGTSPDTQYF. The gene calls are TRBV20-1 and TRBJ2-3, with D perhaps matching TRBD1 or TRBD2 (5 bases each). The CDR3 is 13 amino acids. Germline V CDR1 and CDR2: DFQATT, SNEGSKA (reference sequence).